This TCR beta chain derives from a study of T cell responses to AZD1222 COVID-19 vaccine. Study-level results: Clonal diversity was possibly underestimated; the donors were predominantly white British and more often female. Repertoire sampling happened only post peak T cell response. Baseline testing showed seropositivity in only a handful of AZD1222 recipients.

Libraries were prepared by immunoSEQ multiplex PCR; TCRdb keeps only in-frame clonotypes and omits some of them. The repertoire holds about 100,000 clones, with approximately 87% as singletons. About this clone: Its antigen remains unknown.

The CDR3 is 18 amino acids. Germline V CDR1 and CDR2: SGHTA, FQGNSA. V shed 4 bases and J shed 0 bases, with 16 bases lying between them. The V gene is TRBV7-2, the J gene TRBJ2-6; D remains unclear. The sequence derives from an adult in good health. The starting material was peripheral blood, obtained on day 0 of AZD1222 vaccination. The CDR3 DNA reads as TGTGCCAGCAGCTCCCGTCGTGGCGGCACCTCTGGGGCCAACGTCCTGACTTTC. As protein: CASSSRRGGTSGANVLTF. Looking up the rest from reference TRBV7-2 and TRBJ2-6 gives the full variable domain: GAGVSQSPSNKVTEKGKDVELRCDPISGHTALYWYRQSLGQGLEFLIYFQGNSAPDKSGLPSDRFSAERTGGSVSTLTIQRTQQEDSAVYLCASSSRRGGTSGANVLTFGAGSRLTVL.